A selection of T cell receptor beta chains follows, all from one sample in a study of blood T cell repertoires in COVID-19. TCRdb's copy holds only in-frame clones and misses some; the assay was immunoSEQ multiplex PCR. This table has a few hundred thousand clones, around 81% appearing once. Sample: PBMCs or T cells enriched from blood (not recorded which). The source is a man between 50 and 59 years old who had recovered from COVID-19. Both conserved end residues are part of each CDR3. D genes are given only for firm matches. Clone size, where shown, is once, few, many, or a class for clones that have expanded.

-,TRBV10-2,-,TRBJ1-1,CASSDRADKTEAFF,TGCGCCAGCAGTGACAGGGCCGATAAGACTGAAGCTTTCTTT
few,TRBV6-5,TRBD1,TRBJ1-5,CASRRTGQPQHF,TGTGCCAGCAGACGGACAGGGCAGCCCCAGCATTTT
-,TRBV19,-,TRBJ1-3,CASSQGRFSGNTIYF,TGTGCCAGTAGTCAGGGGAGATTCTCTGGAAACACCATATATTTT
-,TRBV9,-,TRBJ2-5,CASSVSQQETQYF,TGTGCCAGCAGCGTATCACAGCAAGAGACCCAGTACTTC
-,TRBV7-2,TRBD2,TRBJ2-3,CASSFSGRNTDTQYF,TGTGCCAGCAGCTTTAGCGGGAGGAACACAGATACGCAGTATTTT
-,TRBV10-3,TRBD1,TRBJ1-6,CAISEPGQGDSPLHF,TGTGCCATCAGTGAGCCGGGACAGGGGGATTCACCCCTCCACTTT
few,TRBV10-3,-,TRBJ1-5,CAISEPPGPQHF,TGTGCCATCAGTGAACCTCCAGGGCCCCAGCATTTT
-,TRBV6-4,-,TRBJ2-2,CASGTRANTGELFF,TGTGCCAGCGGAACCAGGGCAAACACCGGGGAGCTGTTTTTT
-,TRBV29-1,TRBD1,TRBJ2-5,CSVATGTGRSETQYF,TGCAGCGTTGCAACCGGGACAGGGAGATCAGAGACCCAGTACTTC
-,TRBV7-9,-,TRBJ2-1,CASSMGLTDEQFF,TGTGCCAGCAGTATGGGGCTAACCGATGAGCAGTTCTTC
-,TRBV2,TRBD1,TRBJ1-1,CASGEDRVRNTEAFF,TGTGCCAGCGGGGAGGACAGGGTTCGCAACACTGAAGCTTTCTTT
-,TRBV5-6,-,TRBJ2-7,CASSFQAATYEQYF,TGTGCCAGCAGCTTTCAAGCGGCGACCTACGAGCAGTACTTC
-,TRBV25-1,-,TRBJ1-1,CASSVRGGANTEAFF,TGTGCCAGCAGCGTCCGAGGGGGGGCGAATACTGAAGCTTTCTTT
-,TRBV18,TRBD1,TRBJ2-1,CASSPPWTGSSYNEQFF,TGTGCCAGCTCACCGCCGTGGACAGGTAGCTCCTACAATGAGCAGTTCTTC
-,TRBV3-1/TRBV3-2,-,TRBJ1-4,CASSQDRVTNEKLFF,TGTGCCAGCAGCCAAGACAGGGTCACTAATGAAAAACTGTTTTTT
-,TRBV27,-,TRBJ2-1,CASSPLGRSTYNEQFF,TGTGCCAGCAGTCCCCTTGGCAGGTCGACCTACAATGAGCAGTTCTTC
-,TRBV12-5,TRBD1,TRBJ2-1,CASGLGTGGHEQFF,TGTGCTAGTGGTTTGGGGACAGGGGGCCATGAGCAGTTCTTC
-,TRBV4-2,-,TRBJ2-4,CASSQLDSSKNIQYF,TGTGCCAGCAGCCAACTGGACAGTTCCAAAAACATTCAGTACTTC
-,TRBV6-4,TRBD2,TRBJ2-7,CASRSPTEGLAYEQYF,TGTGCCAGCAGATCGCCAACCGAAGGACTAGCGTACGAGCAGTACTTC
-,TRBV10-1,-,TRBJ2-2,CASATSSTGELFF,TGCGCCAGTGCTACTAGTTCCACCGGGGAGCTGTTTTTT
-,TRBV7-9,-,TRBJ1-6,CASSPGRYNSPLHF,TGTGCCAGCAGCCCAGGGAGGTACAATTCACCCCTCCACTTT
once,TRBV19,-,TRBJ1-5,CASRRQRSNQPQHF,TGTGCCAGTAGGAGACAGAGAAGCAATCAGCCCCAGCATTTT
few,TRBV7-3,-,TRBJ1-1,CASSLWPTNPTEAFF,TGTGCCAGCAGCTTGTGGCCGACTAATCCCACTGAAGCTTTCTTT
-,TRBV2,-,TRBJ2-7,CASRLNYEQYF,TGTGCCAGCAGACTTAACTACGAGCAGTACTTC
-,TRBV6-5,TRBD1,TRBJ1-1,CASRRQGAQGTEAFF,TGTGCCAGCAGGCGACAGGGGGCGCAGGGAACTGAAGCTTTCTTT
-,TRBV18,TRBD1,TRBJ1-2,CASSPRTGGDYGYTF,TGTGCCAGCTCACCACGGACAGGGGGCGACTATGGCTACACCTTC
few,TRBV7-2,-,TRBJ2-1,CASCLTSMPYNEQFF,TGTGCCAGCTGCCTTACTAGCATGCCCTACAATGAGCAGTTCTTC
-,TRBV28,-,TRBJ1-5,CASTRNGGQPQHF,TGTGCCAGCACCCGGAACGGGGGGCAGCCCCAGCATTTT
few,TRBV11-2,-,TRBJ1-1,CASSLGVIVRVKPEAFF,TGTGCCAGCAGCTTAGGGGTGATAGTCAGGGTGAAGCCTGAAGCTTTCTTT
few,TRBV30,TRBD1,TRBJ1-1,CACLPGQRNTEAFF,TGTGCCTGCCTTCCGGGACAGAGGAACACTGAAGCTTTCTTT
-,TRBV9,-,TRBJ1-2,CASSPRGGGAYGYTF,TGTGCCAGCAGCCCCCGTGGTGGGGGGGCATATGGCTACACCTTC
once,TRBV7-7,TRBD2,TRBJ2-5,CASSPGTSGGQETQYF,TGTGCTAGCAGCCCGGGGACTAGCGGGGGACAAGAGACCCAGTACTTC
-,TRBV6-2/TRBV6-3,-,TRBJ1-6,CASSPGGMSYNSPLHF,TGTGCCAGCAGCCCTGGCGGCATGTCCTATAATTCACCCCTCCACTTT
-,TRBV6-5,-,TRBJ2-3,CASSPRTARDTQYF,TGTGCCAGCAGTCCTCGGACAGCTAGAGATACGCAGTATTTT
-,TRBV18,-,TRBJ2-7,CASSRIQGYEQYF,TGTGCCAGCTCAAGGATACAGGGCTACGAGCAGTACTTC
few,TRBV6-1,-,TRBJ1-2,CASSERSGLQAGYGYTF,TGTGCCAGCAGTGAAAGGTCAGGGTTGCAGGCTGGCTATGGCTACACCTTC
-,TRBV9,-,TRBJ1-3,CASSVATGSGNTIYF,TGTGCCAGCAGCGTAGCTACCGGGTCTGGAAACACCATATATTTT
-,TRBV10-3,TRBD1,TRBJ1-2,CAISEDRVGGYTF,TGTGCCATCAGTGAGGACAGGGTCGGTGGCTACACCTTC
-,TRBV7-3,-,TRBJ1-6,CASSRGHLNSPLHF,TGTGCCAGCAGCCGGGGACATCTTAATTCACCCCTCCACTTT
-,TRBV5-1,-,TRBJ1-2,CASSYAGPGNPGYTF,TGCGCCAGCAGTTACGCCGGCCCCGGGAACCCTGGCTACACCTTC
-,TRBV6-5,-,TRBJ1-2,CASSYRTDYGYTF,TGTGCCAGCAGTTACCGGACAGACTATGGCTACACCTTC